The sample holds a few counts of the clone carrying this T cell receptor beta chain. Its matching antigen is unknown. This sample stems from a study of beta chain features in type 1 diabetes. Study as a whole: Age, gender and cell yields were similar between patients and healthy donors.

V lost 8 bases and J lost 7; bases outside the gene matches: 8. Germline assignment: CDR1 LGHNT and CDR2 FRNRAP. CDR3 length equals 13 residues. Sequenced material consisted of expressed TCRB transcripts (all of the isolated RNA was reverse transcribed). TCRdb's table, derived via immunoSEQ multiplex PCR, lists solely in-frame clones and lacks some. This table has about 160,000 clones, about 8.1% appearing once. Regarding the study as a whole: In comparison with healthy donors, patients had naive, central memory and Treg TCRB repertoires that appeared more similar. Significant though moderate, a shortening of TCRB CDR3s appeared in all four CD4+ subsets of Type 1 diabetes patients. Any PCR bias toward short templates would affect both groups alike. Individuals with type 1 diabetes displayed fewer insertions and more deletions at VDJ junctions.

This clonotype was obtained from a woman under 30 with type 1 diabetes. The material sequenced was central memory CD4+ T cells from blood. This chain joins TRBV12-5 and TRBJ2-3, with 8 nucleotides matching TRBD1. CDR3 in DNA: TGTGCTAGTAGTCCGGGACAGGTGAATACGCAGTATTTT. The encoded protein is CASSPGQVNTQYF.